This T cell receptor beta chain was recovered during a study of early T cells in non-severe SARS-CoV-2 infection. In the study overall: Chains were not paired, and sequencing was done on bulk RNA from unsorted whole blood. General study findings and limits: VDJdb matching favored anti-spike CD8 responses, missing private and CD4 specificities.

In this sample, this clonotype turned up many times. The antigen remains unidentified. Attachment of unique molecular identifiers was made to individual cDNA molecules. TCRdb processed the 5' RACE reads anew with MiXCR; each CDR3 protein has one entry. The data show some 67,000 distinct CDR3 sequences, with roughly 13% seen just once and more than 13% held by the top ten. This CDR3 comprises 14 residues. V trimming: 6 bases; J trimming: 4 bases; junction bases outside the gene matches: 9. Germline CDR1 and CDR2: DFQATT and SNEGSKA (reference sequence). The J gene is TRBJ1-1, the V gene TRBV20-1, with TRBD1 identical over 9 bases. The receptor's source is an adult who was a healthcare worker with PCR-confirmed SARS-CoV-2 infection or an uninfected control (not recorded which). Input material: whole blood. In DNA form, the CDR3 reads TGCAGTGCCACTGGGACAGGGCTCCTCACTGAAGCTTTCTTT. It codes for CSATGTGLLTEAFF.